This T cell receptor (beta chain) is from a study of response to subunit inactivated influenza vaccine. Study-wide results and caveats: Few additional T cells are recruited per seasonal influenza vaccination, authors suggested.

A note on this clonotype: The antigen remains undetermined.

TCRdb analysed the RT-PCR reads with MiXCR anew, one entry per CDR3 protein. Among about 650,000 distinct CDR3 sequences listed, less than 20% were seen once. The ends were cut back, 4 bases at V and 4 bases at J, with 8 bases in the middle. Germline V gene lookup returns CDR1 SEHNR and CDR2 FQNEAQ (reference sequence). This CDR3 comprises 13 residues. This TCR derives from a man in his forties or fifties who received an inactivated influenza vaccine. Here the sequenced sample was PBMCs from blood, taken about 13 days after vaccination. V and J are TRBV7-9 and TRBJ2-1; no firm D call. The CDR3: CASSSTLYNEQFF. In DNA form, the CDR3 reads TGTGCCAGCAGCTCGACTCTTTACAATGAGCAGTTCTTC.